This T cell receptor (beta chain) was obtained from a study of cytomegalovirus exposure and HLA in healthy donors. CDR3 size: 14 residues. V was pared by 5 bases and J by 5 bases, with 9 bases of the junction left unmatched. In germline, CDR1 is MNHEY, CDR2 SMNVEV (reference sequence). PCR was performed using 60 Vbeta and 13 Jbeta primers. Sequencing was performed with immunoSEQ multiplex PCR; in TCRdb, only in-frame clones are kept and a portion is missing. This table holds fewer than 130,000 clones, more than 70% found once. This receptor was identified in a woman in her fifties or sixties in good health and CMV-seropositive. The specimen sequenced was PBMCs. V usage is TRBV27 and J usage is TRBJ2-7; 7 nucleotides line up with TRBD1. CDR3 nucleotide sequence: TGTGCCAGCAGTCACTCTACAGGGGCCAACGAGCAGTACTTC. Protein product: CASSHSTGANEQYF.